These 20 T cell receptor beta chains were all obtained from the same sample, sequenced in a study of blood T cells in healthy people across ages. Primed by a sample-barcoded 5' primer and a J-beta primer mix, a second PCR proceeded for about 6 to 11 cycles. TCRdb reanalysed the 5' RACE reads using MiXCR and keeps one entry per CDR3 protein. The table has 710,000 or so distinct CDR3 sequences, 22% seen once. Sequenced sample: blood. These receptors all come from a man between 65 and 85 years old in good health.

V and J are TRBV29-1 and TRBJ2-3; TRBD2 matches at 7 bases. Germline trimming cut 6 bases from V and 0 bases from J; bases unmatched to any gene: 6. Germline loops: CDR1 SQVTM, CDR2 ANQGSEA. The CDR3 has 14 amino acids. The CDR3 protein is CSVGAGRSTDTQYF. CDR3 nucleotide sequence: TGCAGCGTGGGAGCGGGAAGGAGCACAGATACGCAGTATTTT.

V is TRBV3-1 and J is TRBJ1-5; D possibly corresponds to TRBD1 (6 bases). The CDR3 has 14 amino acids. CDR1 LGHDT and CDR2 YNNKEL come from the germline V gene (reference sequence). V lost 5 bases and J lost 6, with 14 bases in between. In nucleotides, the CDR3 is TGTGCCAGCAGCAGAACCAGGGGTAGTCAGCCCCAGCATTTT. This encodes CASSRTRGSQPQHF.

A few counts support this clonotype. The junction does not match germline at one end; this may be a read error. The chain has TRBV20-1 and TRBJ1-1, with 8 bases aligning to TRBD1. Germline values: CDR1 DFQATT, CDR2 SNEGSKA (reference sequence). The CDR3 contains 16 residues. Here the CDR3 reads CGATGATGDMNTEAFF. CDR3 DNA sequence: TGCGGTGCTACCGGGGCGACAGGGGACATGAACACTGAAGCTTTCTTT.

The gene calls are TRBV28 and TRBJ1-3; D is perhaps TRBD1 (5 bases). Trimming left V 4 bases short and J 0 bases short, with 13 bases between. This CDR3 has 16 amino acids. CDR1 and CDR2 from the germline V gene are MDHEN and SYDVKM. The CDR3 coding sequence is TGTGCCAGCAGTTCTCCGGGACGTAACTCTGGAAACACCATATATTTT. Its protein is CASSSPGRNSGNTIYF.

This clonotype was observed a few times. The genes are TRBV10-3 and TRBJ2-3; D remains unclear. V was clipped by 2 bases and J by 5 bases, with 5 bases between them. Germline V lookup: CDR1 ENHRY, CDR2 SYGVKD. This CDR3 has 12 residues. The CDR3 coding sequence is TGTGCCATCAGTGAGAAAAAAGATACGCAGTATTTT. Encoded protein: CAISEKKDTQYF.

This clonotype was recorded only once. This chain links TRBV7-2 with TRBJ1-6; a possible D gene is TRBD1 (6 bases). Germline V gives CDR1 SGHTA, CDR2 FQGNSA. The CDR3 has 18 residues. Trimming stripped 0 bases from V and 8 bases from J, with 20 bases between. The CDR3 DNA reads TGTGCCAGCAGCTTAGCCCAGGGAAGGGGGGGAGTAGATTCACCCCTCCACTTT. Its protein is CASSLAQGRGGVDSPLHF.

A few counts support this clonotype. The chain has TRBV20-1 and TRBJ2-3, with 15 bases that match TRBD2. Germline V gene sequence: CDR1 DFQATT, CDR2 SNEGSKA (reference sequence). With 3 bases clipped from V and 6 bases from J, the junction kept 7 bases outside the gene matches. The CDR3 covers 16 residues. The CDR3 region is CSASRTSGGVYDTQYF. CDR3 DNA: TGCAGTGCTAGCAGGACTAGCGGGGGGGTGTATGATACGCAGTATTTT.

The chain joins TRBV7-9 to TRBJ2-1, with 7 positions matching TRBD1. CDR1 is SEHNR, CDR2 FQNEAQ, per germline (reference sequence). Unmatched junction bases numbered 8, after V lost 4 bases and J lost 5 bases. This CDR3 is 15 amino acids long. In nucleotides, the CDR3 is TGTGCCAGCAGCTCCCGGGCCACAGGGGACAATGAGCAGTTCTTC. Translated: CASSSRATGDNEQFF.

This clonotype came up a few times. Its ends do not fully match the called genes, so a read error is possible. The V call is TRBV5-1, the J call TRBJ1-1; D gene ambiguous. The CDR3 is made up of 14 amino acids. Per the germline V gene, CDR1 is SGHRS and CDR2 is YFSETQ. The CDR3 is CASQRLEVNTETFF. CDR3 nucleotides: TGCGCCAGCCAGCGTCTGGAGGTGAACACTGAAACTTTCTTT.

The gene calls are TRBV20-1 and TRBJ2-5; D gene unclear. V lost 0 bases and J 4 bases, leaving 6 bases between the germline ends. This CDR3 has 12 amino acids. Per germline, CDR1 DFQATT and CDR2 SNEGSKA (reference sequence). CDR3 region: CSARDWGETQYF. Here the CDR3 DNA reads TGCAGTGCTAGAGATTGGGGAGAGACCCAGTACTTC.

This clonotype was found a few times. J is TRBJ1-2 and V is TRBV5-1; D is unresolved. This CDR3 spans 15 amino acids. V was trimmed by 0 bases and J by 7 bases, leaving 16 bases between them. Looked up from germline, CDR1 is SGHRS and CDR2 is YFSETQ. The CDR3 here is CASSLDGQERGGYTF. In DNA, the CDR3 is TGCGCCAGCAGCTTGGATGGCCAGGAGAGAGGTGGCTACACCTTC.

The CDR3 DNA follows: TGTGCCAGCAGCCAAGATCAGGACGGATCCTACGAGCAGTACTTC. This codes for CASSQDQDGSYEQYF. The rearrangement links TRBV4-2 to TRBJ2-7; no clear D. Trimming took 0 bases from V and 1 from J, leaving 10 bases between them. From germline, CDR1 is LGHNA and CDR2 YNFKEQ. The CDR3 is made up of 15 amino acids.

This clonotype has a count of ten or more. A junction end diverges from the germline sequence, so it may reflect a read error. The V and J genes are TRBV5-1 and TRBJ1-1, with 9 nucleotides matching TRBD1. CDR1 is SGHRS, CDR2 YFSETQ, per germline. The CDR3 is 15 residues long. CDR3 in DNA: TGTGCCAGCAGTTTAGGAGGGACAGGGAATACTGAAGCTTTCTTT. This gives the protein CASSLGGTGNTEAFF. Supplemented by reference TRBV5-1 and TRBJ1-1, the full variable domain reads KAGVTQTPRYLIKTRGQQVTLSCSPISGHRSVSWYQQTPGQGLQFLFEYFSETQRNKGNFPGRFSGRQFSNSRSEMNVSTLELGDSALYLCASSLGGTGNTEAFFGQGTRLTVV.

In this sample, this clonotype turned up a few times. This rearrangement joins TRBV7-2 to TRBJ1-2, with a tentative D call TRBD1 (5 bases). The CDR3 loop spans 13 amino acids. Germline CDR1 is SGHTA and CDR2 is FQGNSA. Trimming removed 5 bases from V and 10 bases from J, with 17 bases in between. Here the CDR3 reads CASSPGTRRVYTF. In DNA form, the CDR3 reads TGTGCCAGCAGCCCAGGGACGCGCCGGGTCTACACCTTC.

There are a few counts of this clonotype. The chain employs TRBV5-1 and TRBJ1-4, with D hard to call. V was shortened by 1 base and J by 0 bases, with 10 bases between the two germline ends. The CDR3 loop spans 16 amino acids. The germline V gene has CDR1 SGHRS and CDR2 YFSETQ. The CDR3 reads CASSLTADTTNEKLFF. CDR3 in DNA: TGCGCCAGCAGCTTGACAGCAGATACAACTAATGAAAAACTGTTTTTT.

This clonotype was seen only a few times. The chain recombines TRBV3-1 with TRBJ1-3; D uncertain. The CDR3 sequence is 15 residues long. Germline V lookup: CDR1 LGHDT, CDR2 YNNKEL (reference sequence). V was pared by 2 bases and J by 3 bases, with 11 bases between. CDR3 sequence reads: CASSQPGPSGNTIYF. In nucleotides, the CDR3 is TGTGCCAGCAGCCAACCCGGACCTAGTGGAAACACCATATATTTT. Combining the CDR3 with reference TRBV3-1 and TRBJ1-3 gives the whole variable domain DTAVSQTPKYLVTQMGNDKSIKCEQNLGHDTMYWYKQDSKKFLKIMFSYNNKELIINETVPNRFSPKSPDKAHLNLHINSLELGDSAVYFCASSQPGPSGNTIYFGEGSWLTVV.

This clonotype has a count of ten or more. The chain joins TRBV12-3 or TRBV12-4 to TRBJ2-3; TRBD2 matches at 7 bases. This CDR3 comprises 15 residues. The V segment lost 3 bases and the J segment 2 bases; nucleotides outside the gene matches: 5. The CDR3 coding sequence is TGTGCCAGCAGTTTTAGGGCGGGAGCCACAGATACGCAGTATTTT. It specifies CASSFRAGATDTQYF.

This clonotype was observed a handful of times. The gene calls are TRBV7-2 and TRBJ1-1, with a tentative D call TRBD1 (5 bases). This CDR3 spans 14 amino acids. The V and J ends lost 1 base and 5 bases respectively, with 11 bases between them. The germline V gene has CDR1 SGHTA and CDR2 FQGNSA. CDR3 sequence reads: CASSLVAGKTEAFF. CDR3 DNA: TGTGCCAGCAGCTTAGTTGCAGGGAAGACTGAAGCTTTCTTT.

Only a few counts were recorded for this clonotype. This rearrangement joins TRBV5-1 to TRBJ2-1; 7 nucleotides line up with TRBD1. The V segment lost 0 bases and the J segment 6 bases; nucleotides outside the gene matches: 3. This CDR3 has 14 residues. Germline V gene lookup returns CDR1 SGHRS and CDR2 YFSETQ. DNA of the CDR3: TGCGCCAGCAGCTTGGGGGGACAGTTCAATGAGCAGTTCTTC. This codes for CASSLGGQFNEQFF.

J is TRBJ2-1 and V is TRBV6-5; 11 bases fit TRBD2. The end of the DNA fits TRBJ2-7 better, so the J call may be wrong. The CDR3 totals 15 residues. The germline CDR1 and CDR2 sequences are MNHEY and SVGAGI. Here the CDR3 DNA reads TGTGCCAGCAGTCGGGGACTAGCGGAGCTTCACGAGCAGTACTTC. Protein sequence: CASSRGLAELHEQYF.